The clone carrying this TCR beta chain was counted many times. Its antigen is unidentified. Two-round multiplex PCR, the amplification method, yielded TCR beta CDR3 from genomic DNA. Amplification in first-round PCR relied on primers specific to each TRBV and TRBJ gene. One entry per CDR3 protein, called by TCRdb with MiXCR from the multiplex PCR reads. The table lists roughly 25,000 distinct CDR3 sequences, approximately 31% of them singletons. The entry originates in a study of prognosis after radiotherapy for stage I lung cancer. Trimming took off 6 bases at V and 14 bases at J, with 17 bases between the two ends. This CDR3 spans 13 amino acids. Regarding the study as a whole: Medians of around 9,500 versus 6,500 showed unique TCR clone counts falling after stereotactic body radiation therapy.

Here the sequenced sample was PBMCs, taken before or after stereotactic body radiation therapy (not recorded which). The chain carries TRBV12-3 or TRBV12-4 and TRBJ1-6; D gene uncertain. The clonotype originates from a donor over 45 with non-small cell lung cancer. The CDR3 loop reads CASSRMLGYTLHF. CDR3 coding DNA: TGTGCCAGCAGCAGGATGTTGGGTTACACCCTCCACTTT.